This paragraph covers one TCR beta chain sequence. The entry originates in a study of blood T cell repertoires in COVID-19. The study recruited people aged roughly 18 to 95 years across more than 20 US areas. In the study's own analysis: Nucleated cell counts were estimated from reference gene primer amplification. Here immunoSEQ multiplex PCR was the method, and the copy in TCRdb shows in-frame clones only, minus some. V and J calls and clone size are those listed in that table; D and trimming were worked out from the DNA. Of 150,000 to 200,000 clones listed, roughly 88% are singletons. Specimen: PBMCs or T cells enriched from blood (not recorded which). The TCR originated in a woman aged 55 to 70 who had recovered from COVID-19.

CDR3 sequence reads: CASTFVGAGTEAFF. The CDR3 region has the DNA TGTGCCAGTACCTTTGTGGGTGCAGGCACTGAAGCTTTCTTT. The chain is built from TRBV19 and TRBJ1-1; D gene uncertain. Trimming took off 7 bases at V and 4 bases at J, with 16 bases between the two ends. This CDR3 has 14 amino acids. CDR1 is LNHDA and CDR2 is SQIVND in the germline V gene (reference sequence).